The present entry profiles one T cell receptor beta chain with its context. It lacks a known antigen. No much larger clonotype is one base removed from it; base qualities were not supplied. The record originates from a study of CD8 T cells in ankylosing spondylitis (dated by TCRdb to 2015 to 2018). About the full investigation: The study set out to find disease-linked TCR variants by profiling T cell receptor beta repertoires in ankylosing spondylitis patients and healthy donors. In total, the full study cohort was made up of 110 or so healthy donors and 25 ankylosing spondylitis patients. Peripheral blood was sampled, and synovial fluid was additionally collected from ankylosing spondylitis patients. The study at large found these results: Some of the motif variants had been reported before in the synovial fluid and blood of reactive arthritis patients, a finding that suggests common disease-initiation mechanisms. According to the report, matched synovial fluid samples from ankylosing spondylitis patients were significantly enriched for the disease-linked clones. Blood from ankylosing spondylitis patients appeared to be characterized by a TCR beta motif made up of several highly homologous amino acid variants. The disease-linked clones had a CD8+ phenotype and were found at relatively low frequencies in peripheral blood.

The CDR3 runs 15 residues from the cysteine to the phenylalanine. Only CDR3 DNA is held: 45 bases, read in frame from base 1. The germline V and J ends show losses of 6 bases and 1 base respectively, and no gene match explains 7 bases of the junction. From the germline V gene, CDR1 is MNHEY and CDR2 is SVGEGT. The instrument given in TCRdb is Illumina HiSeq 2500. Quantitative 5'-RACE with molecular barcodes was used to prepare TCR beta libraries. For the original study's pipeline: A new computational method, built on a probabilistic model of VDJ rearrangement, was used to identify disease-linked TCR variants. TCRdb reanalyzed the raw reads on its own, using fastp at Q25 for trimming and MiXCR for clone calling, and kept in-frame beta chains. For every CDR3 protein sequence, its rows merge into one entry that carries the most common genes and DNA. It is TCRdb's table, rather than the study itself, that gives the V and J calls and clone size. The sample table shows approximately 520,000 distinct CDR3 sequences, and approximately 5% are seen once. The ten most abundant clones make up under 4.5% of the sample.

Sequencing was carried out using blood, either unsorted or a sorted T cell fraction (not recorded which). The rearranged segments are TRBV6-2 or TRBV6-3 and TRBJ1-1; TRBD1 matches 8 bases in the middle. The sequence derives from a male donor with ankylosing spondylitis. The DNA reads as follows: TGTGCCAGCAGGAGACAGGGGCGCGCGAACACTGAAGCTTTCTTT. The resulting protein is CASRRQGRANTEAFF.